Given below is one TCR beta chain in context. No antigen is known for it. Before and after PD-1 blockade, biopsies were collected from the same primary tumor site. This sample is drawn from a study of T cells in tumors after PD-1 blockade. Study overall: A subset received ongoing vismodegib 150 mg daily alongside anti-PD-1 therapy.

Study results and caveats: Roughly 42% of tumor TCR clonotypes were also found in blood.

The table came from immunoSEQ multiplex PCR; TCRdb's copy has only in-frame clones and leaves some out. The sample has a few thousand clones, under 70% seen once. The CDR3 consists of 11 residues. The V end lost 1 base, the J end lost 8 bases, and 3 bases lay between the germline ends. Germline V gene sequence: CDR1 LNHDA, CDR2 SQIVND (reference sequence). Sequences were derived from tumor tissue, sampled before anti-PD-1 treatment. The origin of this receptor is a human donor with basal cell carcinoma. This chain joins TRBV19 and TRBJ2-1; D gene uncertain. CDR3 bases: TGTGCCAGTAGTATAGTGGATGAGCAGTTCTTC. As protein: CASSIVDEQFF.